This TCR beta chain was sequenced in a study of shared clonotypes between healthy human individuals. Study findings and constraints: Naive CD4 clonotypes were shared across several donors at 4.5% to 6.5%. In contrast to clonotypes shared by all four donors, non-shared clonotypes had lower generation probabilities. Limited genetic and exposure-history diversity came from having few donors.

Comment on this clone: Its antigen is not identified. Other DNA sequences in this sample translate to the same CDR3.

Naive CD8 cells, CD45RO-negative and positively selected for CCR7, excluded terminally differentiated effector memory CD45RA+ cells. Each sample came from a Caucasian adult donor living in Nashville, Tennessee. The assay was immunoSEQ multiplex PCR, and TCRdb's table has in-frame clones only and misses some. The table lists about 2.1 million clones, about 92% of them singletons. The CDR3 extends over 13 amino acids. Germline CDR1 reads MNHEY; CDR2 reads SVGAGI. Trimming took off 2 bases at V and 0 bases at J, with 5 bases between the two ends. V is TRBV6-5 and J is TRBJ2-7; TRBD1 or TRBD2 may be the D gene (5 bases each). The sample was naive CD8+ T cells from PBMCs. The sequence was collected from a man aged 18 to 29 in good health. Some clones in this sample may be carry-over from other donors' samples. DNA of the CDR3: TGTGCCAGCAGTTACGGGGGCTCCTACGAGCAGTACTTC. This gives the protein CASSYGGSYEQYF.